This entry concerns a single T cell receptor beta chain. Its antigen is unidentified. This entry is derived from a study of blood T cells in healthy people across ages. Regarding the study as a whole: Relative to aged donors, long-lived donors carried more naive CD4+ cells and displayed higher diversity. Estimates drawn from one million T cells were deemed to understate diversity.

The use of a sample-barcoded 5' primer and a J-beta primer mix characterized a second PCR of roughly 7 to 11 cycles. Each CDR3 protein gets one entry after TCRdb re-called the 5' RACE reads with MiXCR. The repertoire has fewer than 1,000,000 distinct CDR3 sequences, approximately 48% of them found once; the top ten carry under 20%. J gave up 4 bases and V 3 bases, and 9 bases lay outside the gene matches. CDR3 size: 15 residues. Looked up from germline, CDR1 is SQVTM and CDR2 is ANQGSEA. This clonotype originated in a man in his sixties in good health. The chain has TRBV29-1 and TRBJ2-3; 8 nucleotides match TRBD1. The material sequenced was blood. The chain's CDR3 is CSVEFRTGMPDTQYF. CDR3 coding DNA: TGCAGCGTTGAGTTTAGGACAGGGATGCCAGATACGCAGTATTTT.